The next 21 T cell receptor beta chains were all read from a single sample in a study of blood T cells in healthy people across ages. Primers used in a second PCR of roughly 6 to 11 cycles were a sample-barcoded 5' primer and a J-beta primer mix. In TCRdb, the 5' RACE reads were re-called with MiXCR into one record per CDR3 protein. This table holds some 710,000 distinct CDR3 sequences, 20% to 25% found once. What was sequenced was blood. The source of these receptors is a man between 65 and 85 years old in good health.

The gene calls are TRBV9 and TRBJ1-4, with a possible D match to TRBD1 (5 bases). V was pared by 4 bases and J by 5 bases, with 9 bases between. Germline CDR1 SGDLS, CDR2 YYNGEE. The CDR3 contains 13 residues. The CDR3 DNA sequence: TGTGCCAGCAGCAAACGACAGAATGAAAAACTGTTTTTT. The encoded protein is CASSKRQNEKLFF.

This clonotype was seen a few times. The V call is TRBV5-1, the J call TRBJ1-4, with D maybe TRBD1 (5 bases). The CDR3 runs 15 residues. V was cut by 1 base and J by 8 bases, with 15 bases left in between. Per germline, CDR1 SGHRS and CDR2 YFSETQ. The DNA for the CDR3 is TGCGCCAGCAGCTTGAGGCAGGGCTCTGGCGAAAAACTGTTTTTT. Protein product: CASSLRQGSGEKLFF.

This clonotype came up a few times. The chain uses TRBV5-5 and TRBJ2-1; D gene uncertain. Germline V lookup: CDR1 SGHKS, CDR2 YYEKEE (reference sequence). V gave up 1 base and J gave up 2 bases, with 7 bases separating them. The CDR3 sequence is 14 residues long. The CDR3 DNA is TGTGCCAGCAGCTTGCACAGTACCTACAATGAGCAGTTCTTC. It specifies CASSLHSTYNEQFF.

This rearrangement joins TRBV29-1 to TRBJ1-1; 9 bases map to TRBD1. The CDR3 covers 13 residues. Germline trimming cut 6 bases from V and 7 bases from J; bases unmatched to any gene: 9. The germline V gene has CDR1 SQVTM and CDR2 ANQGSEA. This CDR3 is CSVHRDRAVEAFF. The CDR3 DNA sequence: TGCAGCGTCCATAGGGACAGGGCGGTTGAAGCTTTCTTT.

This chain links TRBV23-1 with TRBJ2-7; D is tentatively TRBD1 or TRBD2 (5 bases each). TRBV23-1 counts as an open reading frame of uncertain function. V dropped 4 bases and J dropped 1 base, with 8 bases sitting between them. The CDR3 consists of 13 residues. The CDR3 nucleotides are TGCGCCAGCAGTCGTGGGGGATCCTACGAGCAGTACTTC. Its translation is CASSRGGSYEQYF.

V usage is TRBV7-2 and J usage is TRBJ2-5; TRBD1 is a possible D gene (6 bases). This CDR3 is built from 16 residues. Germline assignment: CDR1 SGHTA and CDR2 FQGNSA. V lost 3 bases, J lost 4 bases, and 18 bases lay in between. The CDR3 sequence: CASSFTGIFLGETQYF. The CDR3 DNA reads TGTGCCAGCAGCTTCACAGGGATCTTTTTGGGAGAGACCCAGTACTTC.

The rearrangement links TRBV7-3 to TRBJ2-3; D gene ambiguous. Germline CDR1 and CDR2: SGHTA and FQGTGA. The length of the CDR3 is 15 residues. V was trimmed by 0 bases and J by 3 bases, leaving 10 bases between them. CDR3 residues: CASSLTGYKTDTQYF. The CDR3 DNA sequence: TGTGCCAGCAGCTTAACCGGGTATAAGACAGATACGCAGTATTTT.

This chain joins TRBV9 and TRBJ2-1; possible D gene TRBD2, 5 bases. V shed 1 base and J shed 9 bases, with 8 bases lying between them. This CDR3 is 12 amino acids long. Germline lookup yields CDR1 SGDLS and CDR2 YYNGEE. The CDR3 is CASSVKLVEQFF. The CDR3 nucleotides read TGTGCCAGCAGCGTAAAACTAGTTGAGCAGTTCTTC.

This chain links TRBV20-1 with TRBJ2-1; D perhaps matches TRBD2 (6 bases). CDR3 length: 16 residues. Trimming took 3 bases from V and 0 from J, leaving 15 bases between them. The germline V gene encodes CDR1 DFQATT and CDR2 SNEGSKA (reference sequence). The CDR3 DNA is TGCAGTGCTAGGGTCTTGGCCGGGGGCTCCTACAATGAGCAGTTCTTC. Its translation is CSARVLAGGSYNEQFF.

The CDR3 sequence is CASSLYGGALDTQYF. The CDR3 bases are TGTGCCAGCAGCTTATATGGGGGGGCCTTAGATACGCAGTATTTT. The V gene is TRBV7-2, the J gene TRBJ2-3, with TRBD2 as a possible D gene (7 bases). Germline loops: CDR1 SGHTA, CDR2 FQGNSA. This CDR3 region has 15 residues. V lost 2 bases and J lost 5, with 14 bases in between.

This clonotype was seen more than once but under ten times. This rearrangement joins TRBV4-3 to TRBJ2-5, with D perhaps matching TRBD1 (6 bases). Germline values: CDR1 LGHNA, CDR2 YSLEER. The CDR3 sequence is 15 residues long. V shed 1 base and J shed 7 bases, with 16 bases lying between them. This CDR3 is CASSQGQDGDRTQYF. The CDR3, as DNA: TGCGCCAGCAGCCAAGGACAGGACGGGGATCGGACCCAGTACTTC.

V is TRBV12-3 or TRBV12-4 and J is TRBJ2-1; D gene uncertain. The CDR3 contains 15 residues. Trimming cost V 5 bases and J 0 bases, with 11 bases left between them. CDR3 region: CASSSSPSSYNEQFF. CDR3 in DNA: TGTGCCAGCAGTAGCAGCCCCAGCTCCTACAATGAGCAGTTCTTC.

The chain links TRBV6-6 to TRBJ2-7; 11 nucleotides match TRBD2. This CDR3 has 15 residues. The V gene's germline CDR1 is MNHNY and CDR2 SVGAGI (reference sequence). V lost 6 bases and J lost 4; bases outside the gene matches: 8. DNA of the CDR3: TGTGCCAGCAGCGGGACTAGCGGAGGATTATACGAGCAGTACTTC. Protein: CASSGTSGGLYEQYF.

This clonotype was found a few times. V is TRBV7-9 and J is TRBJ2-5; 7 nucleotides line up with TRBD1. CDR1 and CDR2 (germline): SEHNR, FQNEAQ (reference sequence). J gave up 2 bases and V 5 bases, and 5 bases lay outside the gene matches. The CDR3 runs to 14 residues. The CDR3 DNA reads TGTGCCAGCAGCGGCCCGGGACAGCAAGAGACCCAGTACTTC. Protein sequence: CASSGPGQQETQYF.

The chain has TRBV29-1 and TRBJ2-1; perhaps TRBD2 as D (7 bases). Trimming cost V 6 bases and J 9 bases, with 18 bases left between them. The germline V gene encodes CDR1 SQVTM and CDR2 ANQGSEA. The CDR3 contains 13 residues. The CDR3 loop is CSVSGGRGTEQFF. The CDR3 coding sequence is TGCAGCGTGTCGGGAGGAAGGGGGACTGAGCAGTTCTTC.

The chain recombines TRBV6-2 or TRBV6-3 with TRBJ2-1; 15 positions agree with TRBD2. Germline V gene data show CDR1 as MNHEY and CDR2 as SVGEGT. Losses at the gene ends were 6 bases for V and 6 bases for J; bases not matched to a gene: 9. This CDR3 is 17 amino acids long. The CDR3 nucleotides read TGTGCCAGCAGGGAGTGGACTAGCGGGAGGGGAGGCAATGAGCAGTTCTTC. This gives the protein CASREWTSGRGGNEQFF.

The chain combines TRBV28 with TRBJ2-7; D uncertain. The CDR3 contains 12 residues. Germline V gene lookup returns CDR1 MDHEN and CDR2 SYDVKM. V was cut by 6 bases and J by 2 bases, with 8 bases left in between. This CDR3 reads CASRLGPYEQYF. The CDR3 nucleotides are TGTGCCAGCAGACTCGGCCCCTACGAGCAGTACTTC. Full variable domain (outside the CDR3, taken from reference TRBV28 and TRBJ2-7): DVKVTQSSRYLVKRTGEKVFLECVQDMDHENMFWYRQDPGLGLRLIYFSYDVKMKEKGDIPEGYSVSREKKERFSLILESASTNQTSMYLCASRLGPYEQYFGPGTRLTVT.

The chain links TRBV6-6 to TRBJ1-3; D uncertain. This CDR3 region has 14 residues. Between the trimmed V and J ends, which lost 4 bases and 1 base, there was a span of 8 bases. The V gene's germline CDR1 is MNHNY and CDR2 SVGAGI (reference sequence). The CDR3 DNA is TGTGCCAGCAGTTGGCAGGCGTCTGGAAACACCATATATTTT. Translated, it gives CASSWQASGNTIYF.

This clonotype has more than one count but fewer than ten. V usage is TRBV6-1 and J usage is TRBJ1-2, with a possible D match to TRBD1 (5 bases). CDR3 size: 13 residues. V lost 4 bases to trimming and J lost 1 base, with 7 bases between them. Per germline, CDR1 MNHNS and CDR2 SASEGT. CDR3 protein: CASSGDSNYGYTF. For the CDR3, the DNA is TGTGCCAGCAGTGGAGACAGTAACTATGGCTACACCTTC.

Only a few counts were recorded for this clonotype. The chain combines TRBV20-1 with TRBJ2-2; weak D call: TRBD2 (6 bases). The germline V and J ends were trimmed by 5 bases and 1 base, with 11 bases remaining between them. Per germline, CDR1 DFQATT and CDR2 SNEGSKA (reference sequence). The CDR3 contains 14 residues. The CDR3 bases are TGCAGTGCTCGGGACTTTCAGAACACCGGGGAGCTGTTTTTT. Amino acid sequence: CSARDFQNTGELFF.

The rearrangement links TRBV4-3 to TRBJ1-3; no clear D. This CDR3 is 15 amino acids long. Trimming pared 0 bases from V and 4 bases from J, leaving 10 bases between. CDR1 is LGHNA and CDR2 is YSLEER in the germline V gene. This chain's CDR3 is CASSQDLRVGNTIYF. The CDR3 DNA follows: TGCGCCAGCAGCCAAGATTTACGGGTCGGAAACACCATATATTTT.